Sequencing of this T cell receptor (beta chain) was carried out in a study of shared clonotypes between healthy human individuals. This CDR3 has 16 amino acids. Losses at the gene ends were 0 bases for V and 2 bases for J; bases not matched to a gene: 6. The germline CDR1 and CDR2 sequences are SGDLS and YYNGEE. Data came from immunoSEQ multiplex PCR; TCRdb stores just in-frame clones and leaves some out. The top ten clones hold 0.5% to 0.65% of a sample with under 1,100,000 clones, around 78% of them seen once. This clonotype originated in a man aged 18 to 30 in good health. Some clones in this sample may be carry-over from other donors' samples. V gene TRBV9 combines with J gene TRBJ2-3; 7 bases map to TRBD1. The specimen sequenced was memory CD4+ T cells from PBMCs. Subset described: CD45RA-negative fraction. The CDR3 sequence is CASSVVGGQTTDTQYF. In nucleotides, the CDR3 is TGTGCCAGCAGCGTAGTTGGGGGACAGACCACAGATACGCAGTATTTT. Drawing the rest from reference TRBV9 and TRBJ2-3, the complete variable domain is DSGVTQTPKHLITATGQRVTLRCSPRSGDLSVYWYQQSLDQGLQFLIQYYNGEERAKGNILERFSAQQFPDLHSELNLSSLELGDSALYFCASSVVGGQTTDTQYFGPGTRLTVL.